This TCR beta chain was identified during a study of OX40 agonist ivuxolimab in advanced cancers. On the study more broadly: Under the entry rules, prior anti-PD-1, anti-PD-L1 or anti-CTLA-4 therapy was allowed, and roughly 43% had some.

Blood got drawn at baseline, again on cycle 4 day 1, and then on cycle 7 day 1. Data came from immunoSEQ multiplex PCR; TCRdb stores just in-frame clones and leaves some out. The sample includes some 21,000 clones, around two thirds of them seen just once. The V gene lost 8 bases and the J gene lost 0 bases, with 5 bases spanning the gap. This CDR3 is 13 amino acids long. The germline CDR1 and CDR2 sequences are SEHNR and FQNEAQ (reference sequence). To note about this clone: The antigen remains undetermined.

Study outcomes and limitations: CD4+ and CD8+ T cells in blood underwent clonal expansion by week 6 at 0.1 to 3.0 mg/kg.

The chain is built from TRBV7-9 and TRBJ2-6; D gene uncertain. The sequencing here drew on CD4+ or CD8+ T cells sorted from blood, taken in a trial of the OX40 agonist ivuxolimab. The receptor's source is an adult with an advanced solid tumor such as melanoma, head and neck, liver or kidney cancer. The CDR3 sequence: CASYNSGANVLTF. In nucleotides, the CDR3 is TGTGCCAGCTACAACTCTGGGGCCAACGTCCTGACTTTC. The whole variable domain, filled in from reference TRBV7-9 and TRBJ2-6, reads DTGVSQNPRHKITKRGQNVTFRCDPISEHNRLYWYRQTLGQGPEFLTYFQNEAQLEKSRLLSDRFSAERPKGSFSTLEIQRTEQGDSAMYLCASYNSGANVLTFGAGSRLTVL.